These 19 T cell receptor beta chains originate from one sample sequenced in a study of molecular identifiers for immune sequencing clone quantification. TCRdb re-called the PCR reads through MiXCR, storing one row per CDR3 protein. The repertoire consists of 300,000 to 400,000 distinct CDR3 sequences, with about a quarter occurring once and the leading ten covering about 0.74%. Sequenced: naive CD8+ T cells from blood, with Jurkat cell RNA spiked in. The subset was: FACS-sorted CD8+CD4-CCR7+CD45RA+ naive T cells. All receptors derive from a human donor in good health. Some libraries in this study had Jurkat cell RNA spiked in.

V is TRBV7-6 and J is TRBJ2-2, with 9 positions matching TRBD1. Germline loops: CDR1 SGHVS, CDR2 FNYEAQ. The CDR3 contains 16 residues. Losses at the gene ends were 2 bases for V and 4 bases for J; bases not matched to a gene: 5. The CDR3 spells CASSLSGTGLTGELFF. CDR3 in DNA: TGTGCCAGCAGCTTATCCGGGACAGGGCTCACCGGGGAGCTGTTTTTT.

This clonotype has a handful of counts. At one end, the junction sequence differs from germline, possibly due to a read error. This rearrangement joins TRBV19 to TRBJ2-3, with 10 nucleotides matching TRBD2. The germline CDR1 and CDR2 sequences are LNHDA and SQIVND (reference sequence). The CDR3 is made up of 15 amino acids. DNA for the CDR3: TGTGTCAGTAGCCCTAGCGGGGGCTTCACAGATACGCAGTATTTT. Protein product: CVSSPSGGFTDTQYF.

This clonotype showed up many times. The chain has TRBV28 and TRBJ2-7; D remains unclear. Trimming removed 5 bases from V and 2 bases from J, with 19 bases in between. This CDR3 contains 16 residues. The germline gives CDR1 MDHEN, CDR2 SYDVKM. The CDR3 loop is CASSPTGLPSTYEQYF. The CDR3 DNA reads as TGTGCCAGCAGTCCGACCGGGCTTCCATCGACCTACGAGCAGTACTTC.

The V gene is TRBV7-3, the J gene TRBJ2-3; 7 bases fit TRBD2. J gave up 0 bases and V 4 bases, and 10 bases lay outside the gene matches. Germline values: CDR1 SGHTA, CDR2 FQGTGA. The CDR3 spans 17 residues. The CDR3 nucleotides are TGTGCCAGCAGCTCCATAAGCGGGGCCCCCAGCACAGATACGCAGTATTTT. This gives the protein CASSSISGAPSTDTQYF.

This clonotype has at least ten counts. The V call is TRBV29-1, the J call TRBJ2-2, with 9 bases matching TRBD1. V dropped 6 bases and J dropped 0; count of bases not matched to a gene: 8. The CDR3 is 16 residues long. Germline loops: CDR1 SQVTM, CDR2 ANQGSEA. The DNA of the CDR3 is TGCAGCGTGAACGGACAGGGGATCGCGAACACCGGGGAGCTGTTTTTT. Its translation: CSVNGQGIANTGELFF.

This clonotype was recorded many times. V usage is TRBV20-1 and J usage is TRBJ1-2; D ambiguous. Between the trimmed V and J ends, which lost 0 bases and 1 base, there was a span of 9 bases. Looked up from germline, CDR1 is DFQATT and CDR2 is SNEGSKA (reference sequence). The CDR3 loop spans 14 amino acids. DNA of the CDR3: TGCAGTGCTAGAGATTTGAAAGTTAACTATGGCTACACCTTC. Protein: CSARDLKVNYGYTF.

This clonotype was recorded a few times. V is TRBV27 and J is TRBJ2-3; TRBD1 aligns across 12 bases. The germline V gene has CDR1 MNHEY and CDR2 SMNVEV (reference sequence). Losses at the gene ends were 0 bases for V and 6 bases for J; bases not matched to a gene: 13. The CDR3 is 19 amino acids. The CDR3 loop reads CASSLSMFGTGGVLDTQYF. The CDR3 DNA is TGTGCCAGCAGTTTATCTATGTTCGGGACAGGGGGCGTGCTGGATACGCAGTATTTT.

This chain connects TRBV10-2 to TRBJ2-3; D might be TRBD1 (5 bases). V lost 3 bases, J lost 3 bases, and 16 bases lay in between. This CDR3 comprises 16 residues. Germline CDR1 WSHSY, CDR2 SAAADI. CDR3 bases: TGCGCCAGCAGTGAATATCAGGGTGGGAAAACAGATACGCAGTATTTT. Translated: CASSEYQGGKTDTQYF.

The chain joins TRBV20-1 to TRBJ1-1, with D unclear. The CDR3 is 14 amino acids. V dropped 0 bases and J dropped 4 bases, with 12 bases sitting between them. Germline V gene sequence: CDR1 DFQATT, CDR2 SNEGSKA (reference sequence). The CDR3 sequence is CSARDVLEVTEAFF. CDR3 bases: TGCAGTGCTAGAGATGTCCTTGAGGTCACTGAAGCTTTCTTT.

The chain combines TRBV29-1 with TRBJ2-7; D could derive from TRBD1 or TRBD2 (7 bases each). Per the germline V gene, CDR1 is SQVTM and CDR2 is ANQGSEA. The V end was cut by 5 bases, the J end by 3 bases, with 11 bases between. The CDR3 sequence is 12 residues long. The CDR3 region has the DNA TGCAGCGTTTCCAGGGGGGGCTACGAGCAGTACTTC. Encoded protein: CSVSRGGYEQYF.

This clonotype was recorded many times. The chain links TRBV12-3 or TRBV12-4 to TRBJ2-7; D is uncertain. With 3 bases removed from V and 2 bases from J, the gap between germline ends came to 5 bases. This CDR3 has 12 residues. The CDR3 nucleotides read TGTGCCAGCAGTTTCACCCCCTACGAGCAGTACTTC. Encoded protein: CASSFTPYEQYF.

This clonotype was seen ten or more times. The CDR3 coding sequence is TGTGCCGGACAGGGTTCCTACGAGCAGTACTTC. It encodes CAGQGSYEQYF. The chain is built from TRBV6-1 and TRBJ2-7; 8 bases map to TRBD1. CDR1 and CDR2 from the germline V gene are MNHNS and SASEGT. The CDR3 has 11 amino acids. With 11 bases clipped from V and 1 base from J, the junction kept 1 base outside the gene matches.

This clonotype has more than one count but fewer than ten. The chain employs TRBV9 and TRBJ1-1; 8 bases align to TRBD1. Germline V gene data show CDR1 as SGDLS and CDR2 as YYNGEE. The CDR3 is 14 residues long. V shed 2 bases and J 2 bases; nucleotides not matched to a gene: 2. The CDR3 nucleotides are TGTGCCAGCAGCGTCGGACAGGGAAACACTGAAGCTTTCTTT. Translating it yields CASSVGQGNTEAFF.

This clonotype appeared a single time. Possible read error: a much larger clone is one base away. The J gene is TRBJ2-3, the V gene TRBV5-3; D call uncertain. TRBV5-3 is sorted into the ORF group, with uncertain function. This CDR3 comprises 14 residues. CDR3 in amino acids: CTSSLEPDTDTQYF. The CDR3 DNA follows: TGTACCAGCAGCTTGGAGCCAGATACAGATACGCAGTATTTT.

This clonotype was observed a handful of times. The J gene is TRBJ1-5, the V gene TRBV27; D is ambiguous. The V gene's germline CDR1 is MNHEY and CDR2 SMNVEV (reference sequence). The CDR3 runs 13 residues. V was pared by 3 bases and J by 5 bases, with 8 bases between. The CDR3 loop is CASSFGWDQPQHF. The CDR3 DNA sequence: TGTGCCAGCAGTTTTGGGTGGGATCAGCCCCAGCATTTT.

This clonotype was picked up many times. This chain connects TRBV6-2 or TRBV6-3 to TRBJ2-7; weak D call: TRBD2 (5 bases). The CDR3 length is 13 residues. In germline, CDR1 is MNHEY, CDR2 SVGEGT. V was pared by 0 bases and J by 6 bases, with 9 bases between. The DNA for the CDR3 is TGTGCCAGCAGTTACTCAGAGGGAAGCGAGCAGTACTTC. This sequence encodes CASSYSEGSEQYF.

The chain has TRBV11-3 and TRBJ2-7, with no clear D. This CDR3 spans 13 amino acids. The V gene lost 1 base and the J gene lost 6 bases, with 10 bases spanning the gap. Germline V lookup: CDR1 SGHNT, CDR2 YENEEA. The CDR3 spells CASSLADGSEQYF. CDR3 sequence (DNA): TGTGCCAGCAGCTTAGCCGATGGTTCCGAGCAGTACTTC.

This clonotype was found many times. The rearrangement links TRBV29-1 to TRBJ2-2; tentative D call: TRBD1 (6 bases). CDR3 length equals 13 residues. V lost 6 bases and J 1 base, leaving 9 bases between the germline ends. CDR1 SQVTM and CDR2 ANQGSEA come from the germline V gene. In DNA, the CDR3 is TGCAGCGTAATCAGGGGGAACACCGGGGAGCTGTTTTTT. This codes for CSVIRGNTGELFF.

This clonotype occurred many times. CDR3 DNA sequence: TGTGCCAGCAGCCTAAACCAAGGACAGGGCCCCTACGAGCAGTACTTC. Protein: CASSLNQGQGPYEQYF. The rearrangement joins TRBV9 to TRBJ2-7; 8 nucleotides line up with TRBD1. Germline values: CDR1 SGDLS, CDR2 YYNGEE. There are 16 residues in the CDR3. Trimming removed 4 bases from V and 2 bases from J; junction bases left unmatched: 11.